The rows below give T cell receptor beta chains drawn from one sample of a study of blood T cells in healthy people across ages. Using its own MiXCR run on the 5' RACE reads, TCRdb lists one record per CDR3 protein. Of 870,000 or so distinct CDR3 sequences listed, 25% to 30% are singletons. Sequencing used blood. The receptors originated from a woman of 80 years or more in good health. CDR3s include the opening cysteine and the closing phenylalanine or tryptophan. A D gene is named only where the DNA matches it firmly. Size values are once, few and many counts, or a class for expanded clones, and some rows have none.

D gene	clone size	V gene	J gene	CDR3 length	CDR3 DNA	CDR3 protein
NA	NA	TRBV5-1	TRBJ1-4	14	TGCGCCAGCAGCTCTTCGGGGGTCGGGGAAAAACTGTTTTTT	CASSSSGVGEKLFF
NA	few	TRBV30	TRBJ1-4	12	TGTGCCTGGAGTGTACAAGGGGCGAGGTTGTTTTTT	CAWSVQGARLFF
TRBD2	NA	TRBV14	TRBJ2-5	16	TGTGCCAGCAGCCAAGGGAGGACTAGCGGGGACAAGACCCAGTACTTC	CASSQGRTSGDKTQYF
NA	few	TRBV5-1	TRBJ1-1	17	TGCGCCAGCAGCTTTTGGAGAAGAAACATAATGAACACTGAAGCTTTCTTT	CASSFWRRNIMNTEAFF
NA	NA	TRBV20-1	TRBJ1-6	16	TGCAGTGCTAGAGATTGGACAGTCAAAGATAATTCACCCCTCCACTTT	CSARDWTVKDNSPLHF
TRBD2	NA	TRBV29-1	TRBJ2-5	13	TGCAGCGTTGTGGGACTAGGCCGAGAGACCCAGTACTTC	CSVVGLGRETQYF
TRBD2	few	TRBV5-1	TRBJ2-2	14	TGCGCCAGCAGCTTGAGCGGGGGAACCGGGGAGCTGTTTTTT	CASSLSGGTGELFF
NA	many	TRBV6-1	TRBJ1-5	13	TGTGCCAGCGGTATACAGGGCAATCAGCCCCAGCATTTT	CASGIQGNQPQHF
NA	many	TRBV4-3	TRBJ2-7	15	TGCGCCAGCAGCCAAGATCTGGGCCAATTCTACGAGCAGTACTTC	CASSQDLGQFYEQYF
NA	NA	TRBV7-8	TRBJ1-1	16	TGTGCCAGCAGCCCGGATTTTGGGGGAAGAATCACTGAAGCTTTCTTT	CASSPDFGGRITEAFF
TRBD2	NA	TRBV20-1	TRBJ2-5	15	TGCAGTGCTAGAGCTACTAGCGTCGCGGGGGAGACCCGGTACTTC	CSARATSVAGETRYF
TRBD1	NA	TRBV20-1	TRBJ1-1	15	TGCAGTGCTAGACCAGGGACAGGGGGACGCACTGAAGCTTTCTTT	CSARPGTGGRTEAFF
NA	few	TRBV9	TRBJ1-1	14	TGTGCCAGCAGCACCCTGACAGGGAACACTGAAGCTTTCTTT	CASSTLTGNTEAFF